This T cell receptor (beta chain) originates from a study of molecular identifiers for immune sequencing clone quantification. This clonotype was observed a few times. Previously described methods with listed TCR primers produced the bulk TCR libraries. Using its own MiXCR run on the PCR reads, TCRdb lists one record per CDR3 protein. The table lists around 480,000 distinct CDR3 sequences, about a fifth of them singletons. The source of this sequence is a human donor in good health. Some libraries in this study had Jurkat cell RNA spiked in. The sequenced sample was naive CD8+ T cells from blood, with Jurkat cell RNA spiked in. The subset: FACS-sorted CD8+CD4-CCR7+CD45RA+ naive T cells.

The CDR3 nucleotides are TGTGCCAGCAGCGACTTAACTAGCAGAATACTCTACGAGCAGTACTTC. Protein sequence: CASSDLTSRILYEQYF. The gene calls are TRBV3-1 and TRBJ2-7; maybe TRBD2 (6 bases). Germline V gives CDR1 LGHDT, CDR2 YNNKEL (reference sequence). The CDR3 runs 16 residues. V was shortened by 5 bases and J by 3 bases, with 20 bases between the two germline ends.